Listed below are T cell receptor beta chains from one sample, sequenced in a study of T cell responses to AZD1222 COVID-19 vaccine. Libraries were prepared by immunoSEQ multiplex PCR; TCRdb keeps only in-frame clonotypes and omits some of them. The sample comprises approximately 140,000 clones, about 93% of which are singletons, and roughly 1.3% rests with the top ten. Material: peripheral blood, obtained on day 0 of AZD1222 vaccination. Every receptor here comes from an adult in good health. The CDR3 runs from the conserved cysteine through the conserved F or W. The order of the fields is V gene, D gene, clone size, J gene, CDR3 protein, CDR3 DNA. The D gene is left open where the match is weak. Where a row states a size, it is once, few, many or the class of an expanded clone; other rows omit it.

>TRBV6-5|-|-|TRBJ1-2
CASSYEGGQNYGYTF
TGTGCCAGCAGTTACGAGGGGGGGCAGAACTATGGCTACACCTTC
>TRBV10-3|TRBD1|-|TRBJ1-5
CAISSAGGDQPQHF
TGTGCCATCAGTAGTGCAGGGGGCGATCAGCCCCAGCATTTT
>TRBV6-5|-|-|TRBJ1-4
CASSYTDSTNEKLFF
TGTGCCAGCAGTTACACCGACAGTACTAATGAAAAACTGTTTTTT
>TRBV6-4|TRBD2|few|TRBJ2-3
CASSDSASGGTDTQYF
TGTGCCAGCAGTGATTCCGCTAGCGGGGGCACAGATACGCAGTATTTT
>TRBV4-1|-|-|TRBJ1-1
CASSHNRAFMNTEAFF
TGCGCCAGCAGCCATAACAGGGCTTTCATGAACACTGAAGCTTTCTTT
>TRBV3-1/TRBV3-2|-|-|TRBJ1-2
CASSQSSTGQGYGYTF
TGTGCCAGCAGCCAATCTTCTACAGGGCAAGGCTATGGCTACACCTTC
>TRBV6-5|TRBD2|-|TRBJ2-5
CASGGLAGYQETQYF
TGTGCCAGCGGGGGACTAGCGGGCTATCAAGAGACCCAGTACTTC
>TRBV7-9|TRBD2|few|TRBJ2-2
CASSSLTSGRADTGELFF
TGTGCCAGCAGCTCCCTTACTAGCGGGAGGGCCGACACCGGGGAGCTGTTTTTT
>TRBV28|-|-|TRBJ1-6
CASSFRAITSYNSPLHF
TGTGCCAGCAGCTTTAGGGCGATAACCTCCTATAATTCACCCCTCCACTTT
>TRBV4-1|-|-|TRBJ1-2
CASSQVANYGYTF
TGCGCCAGCAGCCAAGTAGCTAACTATGGCTACACCTTC
>TRBV27|-|few|TRBJ1-2
CASSFTGNYGYTF
TGTGCCAGCAGTTTTACGGGGAACTATGGCTACACCTTC
>TRBV28|TRBD1|-|TRBJ1-6
CASSTYGQGTPLHF
TGTGCCAGCAGCACTTACGGACAGGGTACACCCCTCCACTTT
>TRBV20-1|TRBD1|-|TRBJ1-1
CSARETGEAFF
TGCAGTGCTAGAGAGACAGGGGAAGCTTTCTTT
>TRBV6-1|-|-|TRBJ1-5
CASSEARRSNQPQHF
TGTGCCAGCAGTGAAGCGCGTAGGTCTAATCAGCCCCAGCATTTT
>TRBV28|TRBD1|-|TRBJ2-3
CASSSPGQGLDTQYF
TGTGCCAGCAGTTCGCCGGGACAGGGTCTCGATACGCAGTATTTT
>TRBV15|-|-|TRBJ1-1
CATSRERRNTEAFF
TGTGCCACCAGCAGAGAACGTCGGAACACTGAAGCTTTCTTT
>TRBV4-3|TRBD2|once|TRBJ2-1
CASSQALADYNEQFF
TGCGCCAGCAGCCAAGCACTAGCGGATTACAATGAGCAGTTCTTC
>TRBV4-1|-|-|TRBJ1-4
CASSQHNPIGYNEKLFF
TGCGCCAGCAGCCAACATAATCCCATCGGGTATAATGAAAAACTGTTTTTT
>TRBV9|-|-|TRBJ1-4
CASSVGGSGEKLFF
TGTGCCAGCAGCGTAGGAGGGTCCGGGGAAAAACTGTTTTTT
>TRBV3-1/TRBV3-2|-|once|TRBJ1-2
CASSQDNQGGGYTF
TGTGCCAGCAGCCAAGATAACCAGGGCGGTGGCTACACCTTC
>TRBV7-9|-|-|TRBJ1-5
CASSLVTGQPQHF
TGTGCCAGCAGCTTAGTCACTGGTCAGCCCCAGCATTTT
>TRBV30|-|-|TRBJ2-2
CAWSVLTGELFF
TGTGCCTGGAGTGTACTGACCGGGGAGCTGTTTTTT
>TRBV11-3|-|-|TRBJ2-1
CASSFPPPSEQFF
TGTGCCAGCAGCTTTCCCCCCCCCTCTGAGCAGTTCTTC
>TRBV4-1|-|-|TRBJ2-2
CASSQAYTGELFF
TGCGCCAGCAGCCAAGCGTACACCGGGGAGCTGTTTTTT
>TRBV19|-|-|TRBJ1-5
CASSIERNQPQHF
TGTGCCAGTAGTATAGAGCGGAATCAGCCCCAGCATTTT
>TRBV25-1|TRBD2|-|TRBJ2-5
CASTREGRETQYF
TGTGCCAGCACGCGGGAGGGCCGGGAGACCCAGTACTTC